The clone carrying this T cell receptor beta chain has a single count. This sample was taken from a study of blood T cell repertoires in COVID-19. In the original analysis: Cell counts per sample came from amplifying reference gene primers. Sequenced by immunoSEQ multiplex PCR; TCRdb stores in-frame clones only, minus some. V, J and clone size derive from that table, while D and trimming were established from the DNA sequence. The table includes 190,000 or so clones, over 75% detected once. This study enrolled people aged 18 to 89 from around 26 US geographic areas. This TCR derives from a man aged 35 to 55 who had recovered from COVID-19. Source material: PBMCs or T cells enriched from blood (not recorded which).

CDR3: CASSVGPRPYEQYF. CDR3 in DNA: TGTGCCAGCAGCGTAGGTCCCAGGCCCTACGAGCAGTACTTC. The chain uses TRBV9 and TRBJ2-7; no clear D. The CDR3 is made up of 14 amino acids. The V end was cut by 0 bases, the J end by 2 bases, with 9 bases between. The germline gives CDR1 SGDLS, CDR2 YYNGEE.